The entry that follows covers one T cell receptor (beta chain) sequence. The CDR3 contains 13 residues. The V gene's germline CDR1 is LGHDT and CDR2 YNNKEL (reference sequence). V was trimmed by 1 base and J by 6 bases, leaving 6 bases between them. As handled by the study authors: Quantification of nucleated cells was approximated via reference gene primer amplification. Libraries were prepared by immunoSEQ multiplex PCR; TCRdb keeps only in-frame clonotypes and omits some of them. Clonal size and the V and J genes are those of that table, whereas D and trimming came from the DNA. The sample has 65,000 to 85,000 clones, more than 70% seen once; the top ten hold 5% to 6%. The data were obtained in a study of blood T cell repertoires in COVID-19. About the research overall: Sites in the United States, Italy and Spain provided acute and convalescent COVID-19 samples. From T cells, B-cell-depleted T cells, or PBMCs came the material, which was cDNA or gDNA.

The receptor comes from a man aged 45-60 years with active COVID-19. V gene TRBV3-1 (or the pseudogene TRBV3-2) combines with J gene TRBJ1-4; D not resolved. The sample taken for sequencing was peripheral blood. CDR3 residues: CASSQGLDEKLFF. The CDR3 nucleotides read TGTGCCAGCAGCCAAGGACTGGATGAAAAACTGTTTTTT.